The rows below give T cell receptor beta chains drawn from one sample of a study of regulatory T cells in long-lasting Graves disease. In TCRdb, the multiplex PCR reads were re-called with MiXCR into one record per CDR3 protein. This table has 400,000 to 500,000 distinct CDR3 sequences, around 21% appearing once. The input for sequencing was peripheral blood mononuclear cells (PBMCs), taken when the disease was refractory, from a patient treated with antithyroid drugs. All receptors derive from a female donor with Graves disease. Both conserved end residues are part of each CDR3. The order of the fields is CDR3 DNA, CDR3 protein, D gene, clone size, J gene, V gene. D genes are given only for firm matches. Expanded clones get a size class; other rows say once, few or many, or leave the size out.

DNA: TGTGCCAGCAGCGGGACTTCCTCTGGAAACACCATATATTTT
CDR3: CASSGTSSGNTIYF
D: NA
size: NA
J: TRBJ1-3
V: TRBV6-1

DNA: TGTGCCAGCAGTTACCGGGACTCCTACCCGGAGGCTTTCTTT
CDR3: CASSYRDSYPEAFF
D: NA
size: NA
J: TRBJ1-1
V: TRBV6-5

DNA: TGTGCCAGCAGTGAAGGGACCTACGCGGGGAAACTGTTTTTT
CDR3: CASSEGTYAGKLFF
D: NA
size: few
J: TRBJ1-4
V: TRBV6-1

DNA: TGTGCCAGCAGCACGACGACAGGGGTTTATAGGGATCAGCCCCAGCATTTT
CDR3: CASSTTTGVYRDQPQHF
D: TRBD1
size: many
J: TRBJ1-5
V: TRBV7-9

DNA: TGTGCCAGCAGTGGAACGACAGTGCCCTTAGGGGAAAAACTGTTTTTT
CDR3: CASSGTTVPLGEKLFF
D: NA
size: many
J: TRBJ1-4
V: TRBV28

DNA: TGCGCCAGCAGCTCCGGACAGGGAAACGGCTACACCTTC
CDR3: CASSSGQGNGYTF
D: TRBD1
size: few
J: TRBJ1-2
V: TRBV5-1

DNA: TGTGCCAGCAGTACAGCGACCTACGAGCAGTACTTC
CDR3: CASSTATYEQYF
D: NA
size: once
J: TRBJ2-7
V: TRBV12-3/TRBV12-4

DNA: TGTGCCAGCAGTTATACCGGGATATCATATAACTATGGCTACACCTTC
CDR3: CASSYTGISYNYGYTF
D: NA
size: few
J: TRBJ1-2
V: TRBV28

DNA: TGTGCCATCAGGGAAAGAACAGGGTCGGGGAACTACAATGAGCAGTTCTTC
CDR3: CAIRERTGSGNYNEQFF
D: NA
size: NA
J: TRBJ2-1
V: TRBV10-3

DNA: TGTGCCAGCAGTTTTCGGGGGGCGTCTTGGGGCTACACCTTC
CDR3: CASSFRGASWGYTF
D: NA
size: few
J: TRBJ1-2
V: TRBV12-3/TRBV12-4

DNA: TGTGCCAGCAGCCCAGGGGGCAGATCAAACTATGGCTACACCTTC
CDR3: CASSPGGRSNYGYTF
D: TRBD1
size: many
J: TRBJ1-2
V: TRBV7-2

DNA: TGTGCCAGCACTTCGATGCAGGGGACAGGGGGTTTGAATTCACCCCTCCACTTT
CDR3: CASTSMQGTGGLNSPLHF
D: TRBD1
size: NA
J: TRBJ1-6
V: TRBV27

DNA: TGTGCCAGTAAACAGAGCGGGACGGCCGAGCAGTACTTC
CDR3: CASKQSGTAEQYF
D: TRBD2
size: many
J: TRBJ2-7
V: TRBV7-9

DNA: TGCGCCAGCAGCTTGGGGACAGGGGTGTACGAGCAGTACTTC
CDR3: CASSLGTGVYEQYF
D: TRBD1
size: many
J: TRBJ2-7
V: TRBV5-1

DNA: TGTGCCAGCAGCGCCTCTCAAAGCTCTGGGGCCAACGTCCTGACTTTC
CDR3: CASSASQSSGANVLTF
D: NA
size: NA
J: TRBJ2-6
V: TRBV9

DNA: TGTGCCAGCAGTTTATTCCCTAGCGGTCGCGAGCAGTACTTC
CDR3: CASSLFPSGREQYF
D: TRBD2
size: few
J: TRBJ2-7
V: TRBV28

DNA: TGTGCCAGCAGTTTTGAAACAGGGGCTGACAATCAGCCCCAGCATTTT
CDR3: CASSFETGADNQPQHF
D: TRBD1
size: NA
J: TRBJ1-5
V: TRBV12-3/TRBV12-4

DNA: TGTGCCAGCAGTTACCAGACAGGGGACACTGAAGCTTTCTTT
CDR3: CASSYQTGDTEAFF
D: TRBD1
size: many
J: TRBJ1-1
V: TRBV6-5

DNA: TGTGCCATCAGTGAGAGGGCGGCGACTGCCCACGAGCAGTACTTC
CDR3: CAISERAATAHEQYF
D: NA
size: NA
J: TRBJ2-7
V: TRBV10-3

DNA: TGCAGTGCTTTTAGCGGGAGGGCCTACGAGCAGTACTTC
CDR3: CSAFSGRAYEQYF
D: TRBD2
size: NA
J: TRBJ2-7
V: TRBV20-1

DNA: TGTGCCAGCAGCCCAGCGGGAGTAGGCGAGCAGTACTTC
CDR3: CASSPAGVGEQYF
D: TRBD2
size: many
J: TRBJ2-7
V: TRBV28

DNA: TGTGCCAGCCACAAGTTTATCGGGGGCACACGACTCTCTGGGGCCAACGTCCTGACTTTC
CDR3: CASHKFIGGTRLSGANVLTF
D: NA
size: many
J: TRBJ2-6
V: TRBV12-3/TRBV12-4

DNA: TGTGCCAGCAGCCCATGGACTAGCGGGAAGTACAATGAGCAGTTCTTC
CDR3: CASSPWTSGKYNEQFF
D: TRBD2
size: many
J: TRBJ2-1
V: TRBV7-8

DNA: TGTGCCTGGGGGGTGCTTACCGATGGCGGGACCCAGTACTTC
CDR3: CAWGVLTDGGTQYF
D: NA
size: many
J: TRBJ2-5
V: TRBV30

DNA: TGTGCCAGCAGCCTCCTAACAGGGGGGAGCACAGATACGCAGTATTTT
CDR3: CASSLLTGGSTDTQYF
D: TRBD1
size: NA
J: TRBJ2-3
V: TRBV7-9

DNA: TGTGCCAGCAGTGAGGCTGTGGGGTACAGCCACGAGCAGTACTTC
CDR3: CASSEAVGYSHEQYF
D: NA
size: NA
J: TRBJ2-7
V: TRBV6-1

DNA: TGTGCCAGCAGCCCGGGACTAGCGGGAGGGCCAAACGAGCAGTACTTC
CDR3: CASSPGLAGGPNEQYF
D: TRBD2
size: once
J: TRBJ2-7
V: TRBV7-3

DNA: TGTGCCAGCAGTTACTCGATTGAGGGTTCATATAATTCACCCCTCCACTTT
CDR3: CASSYSIEGSYNSPLHF
D: NA
size: few
J: TRBJ1-6
V: TRBV6-2/TRBV6-3

DNA: TGTGCCAGCAGCTTAGTAACAGACTCTGGAAACACCATATATTTT
CDR3: CASSLVTDSGNTIYF
D: NA
size: few
J: TRBJ1-3
V: TRBV7-2

DNA: TGTGCCAGCAGTTACTCGTCGGGAGAGGTCGATGAGCAGTTCTTC
CDR3: CASSYSSGEVDEQFF
D: NA
size: NA
J: TRBJ2-1
V: TRBV6-5

DNA: TGTGCCAGCAGCGTCACGGGGACAGGGGGCTACGAGCAGTACTTC
CDR3: CASSVTGTGGYEQYF
D: TRBD1
size: NA
J: TRBJ2-7
V: TRBV7-8

DNA: TGTGCCAGCAGAAGAGCGGGAGGGCAAGAGACCCAGTACTTC
CDR3: CASRRAGGQETQYF
D: TRBD2
size: many
J: TRBJ2-5
V: TRBV12-3/TRBV12-4

DNA: TGTGCCAGCAGTTTAGTCCCTACCGATATCGGGGCCAACGTCCTGACTTTC
CDR3: CASSLVPTDIGANVLTF
D: NA
size: many
J: TRBJ2-6
V: TRBV12-3/TRBV12-4

DNA: TGTGCCAGCAGCTTGGGACAGGGGGTCTATGGCTACACCTTC
CDR3: CASSLGQGVYGYTF
D: TRBD1
size: few
J: TRBJ1-2
V: TRBV13

DNA: TGTGCCAGCAGTTTGGGGCAGCAGAGCACTGAAGCTTTCTTT
CDR3: CASSLGQQSTEAFF
D: NA
size: many
J: TRBJ1-1
V: TRBV27

DNA: TGTGCCATCAGTGAGGGAAATAACTATGGCTACACCTTC
CDR3: CAISEGNNYGYTF
D: NA
size: few
J: TRBJ1-2
V: TRBV10-3

DNA: TGCAGCGCCCAGGGAGGGGGGCGCTCGGATACGCAGTATTTT
CDR3: CSAQGGGRSDTQYF
D: NA
size: NA
J: TRBJ2-3
V: TRBV29-1

DNA: TGTGCCAGCCAGACCCAAGGAACCATATATTTT
CDR3: CASQTQGTIYF
D: NA
size: NA
J: TRBJ1-3
V: TRBV12-3/TRBV12-4

DNA: TGTGCCAGCACCCCTGCGAGGACTAGGGTCTACGAGCAGTACTTC
CDR3: CASTPARTRVYEQYF
D: TRBD2
size: NA
J: TRBJ2-7
V: TRBV7-8

DNA: TGTGCCAGCAGTCTTGGGAGGGGGCAGTCACCCCTCCACTTT
CDR3: CASSLGRGQSPLHF
D: TRBD1
size: NA
J: TRBJ1-6
V: TRBV6-1